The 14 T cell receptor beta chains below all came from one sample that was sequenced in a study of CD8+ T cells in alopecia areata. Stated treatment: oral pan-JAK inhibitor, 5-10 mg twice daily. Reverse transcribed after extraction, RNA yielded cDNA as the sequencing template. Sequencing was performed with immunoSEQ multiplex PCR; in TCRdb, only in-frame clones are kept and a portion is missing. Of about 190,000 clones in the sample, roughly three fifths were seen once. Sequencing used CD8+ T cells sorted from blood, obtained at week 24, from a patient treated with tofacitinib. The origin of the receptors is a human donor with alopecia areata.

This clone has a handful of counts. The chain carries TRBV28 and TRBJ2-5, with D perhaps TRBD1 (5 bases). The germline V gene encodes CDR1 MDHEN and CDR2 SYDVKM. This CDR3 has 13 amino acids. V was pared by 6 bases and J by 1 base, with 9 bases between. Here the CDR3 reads CASRGDSQETQYF. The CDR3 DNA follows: TGTGCCAGCAGAGGAGACAGCCAAGAGACCCAGTACTTC.

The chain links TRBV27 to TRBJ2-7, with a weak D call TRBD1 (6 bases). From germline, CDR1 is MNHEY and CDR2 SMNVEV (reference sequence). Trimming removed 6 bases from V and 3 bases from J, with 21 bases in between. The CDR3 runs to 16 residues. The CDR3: CASRLRGFPSGYEQYF. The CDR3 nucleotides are TGTGCCAGCAGACTTAGGGGGTTTCCCTCGGGCTACGAGCAGTACTTC.

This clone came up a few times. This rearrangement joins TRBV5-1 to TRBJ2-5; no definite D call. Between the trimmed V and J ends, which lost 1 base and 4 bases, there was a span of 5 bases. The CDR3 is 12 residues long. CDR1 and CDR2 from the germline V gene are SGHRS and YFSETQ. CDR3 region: CASSLTAETQYF. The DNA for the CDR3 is TGCGCCAGCAGCTTGACGGCAGAGACCCAGTACTTC.

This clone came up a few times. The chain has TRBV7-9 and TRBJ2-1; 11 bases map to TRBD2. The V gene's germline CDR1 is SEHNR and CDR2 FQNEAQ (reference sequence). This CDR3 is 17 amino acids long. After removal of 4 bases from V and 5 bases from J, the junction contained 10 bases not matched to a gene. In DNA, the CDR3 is TGTGCCAGCAGCTCCCCGACTAGCGGGGAATTAAACAATGAGCAGTTCTTC. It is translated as CASSSPTSGELNNEQFF.

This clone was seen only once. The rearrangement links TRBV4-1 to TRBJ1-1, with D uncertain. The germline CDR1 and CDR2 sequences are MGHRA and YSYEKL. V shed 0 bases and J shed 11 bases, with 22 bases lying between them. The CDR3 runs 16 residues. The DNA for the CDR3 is TGCGCCAGCAGCCAAGATAATTGGCCACGGAGGTTTGGGGCTTTCTTT. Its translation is CASSQDNWPRRFGAFF.

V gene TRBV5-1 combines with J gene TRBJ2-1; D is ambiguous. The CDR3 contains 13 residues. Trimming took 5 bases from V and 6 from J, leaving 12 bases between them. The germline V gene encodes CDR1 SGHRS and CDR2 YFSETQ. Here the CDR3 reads CASRPTVPNEQFF. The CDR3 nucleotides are TGCGCCAGCAGGCCTACAGTTCCCAATGAGCAGTTCTTC.

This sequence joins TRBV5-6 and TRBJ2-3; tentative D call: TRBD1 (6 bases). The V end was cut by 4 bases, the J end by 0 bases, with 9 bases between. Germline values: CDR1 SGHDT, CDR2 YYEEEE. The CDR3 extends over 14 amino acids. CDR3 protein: CASSDRSSTDTQYF. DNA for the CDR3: TGTGCCAGCAGCGACAGGAGTAGCACAGATACGCAGTATTTT. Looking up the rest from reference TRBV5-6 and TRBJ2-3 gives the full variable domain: DAGVTQSPTHLIKTRGQQVTLRCSPKSGHDTVSWYQQALGQGPQFIFQYYEEEERQRGNFPDRFSGHQFPNYSSELNVNALLLGDSALYLCASSDRSSTDTQYFGPGTRLTVL.

The CDR3 sequence is CASSFNGGELFF. Written as DNA, the CDR3 is TGCGCCAGCAGCTTTAATGGCGGGGAGCTGTTTTTT. The rearrangement joins TRBV5-1 to TRBJ2-2; D ambiguous. The CDR3 extends over 12 amino acids. V was clipped by 2 bases and J by 7 bases, with 6 bases between them. Germline CDR1 SGHRS, CDR2 YFSETQ.

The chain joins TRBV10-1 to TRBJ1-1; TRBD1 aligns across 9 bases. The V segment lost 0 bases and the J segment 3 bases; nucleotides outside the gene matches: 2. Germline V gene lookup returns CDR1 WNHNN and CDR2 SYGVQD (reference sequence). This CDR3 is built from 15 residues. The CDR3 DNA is TGCGCCAGCAGTGAGTCGGGACAGGGATACACTGAAGCTTTCTTT. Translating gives CASSESGQGYTEAFF.

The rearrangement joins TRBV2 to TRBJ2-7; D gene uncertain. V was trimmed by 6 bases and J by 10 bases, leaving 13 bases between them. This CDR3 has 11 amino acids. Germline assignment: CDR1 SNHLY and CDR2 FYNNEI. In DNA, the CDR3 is TGTGCCAGCAGAGCGCCAGGTCCACAGTACTTC. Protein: CASRAPGPQYF.

The CDR3 loop is CSVRPRTEAFF. The CDR3 DNA sequence: TGCAGCGTGAGACCTCGGACTGAAGCTTTCTTT. This rearrangement joins TRBV29-1 to TRBJ1-1; D gene unclear. The CDR3 runs to 11 residues. V was cut by 6 bases and J by 5 bases, with 10 bases left in between. Germline loops: CDR1 SQVTM, CDR2 ANQGSEA. Full variable domain (missing parts from reference TRBV29-1 and TRBJ1-1): SAVISQKPSRDICQRGTSLTIQCQVDSQVTMMFWYRQQPGQSLTLIATANQGSEATYESGFVIDKFPISRPNLTFSTLTVSNMSPEDSSIYLCSVRPRTEAFFGQGTRLTVV.

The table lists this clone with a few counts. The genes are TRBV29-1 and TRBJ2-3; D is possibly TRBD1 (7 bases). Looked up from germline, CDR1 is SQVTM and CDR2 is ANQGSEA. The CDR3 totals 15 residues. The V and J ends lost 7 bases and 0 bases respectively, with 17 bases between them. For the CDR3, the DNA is TGCAGCGCTGCGGGGCCAGGGGGAAGCACAGATACGCAGTATTTT. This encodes CSAAGPGGSTDTQYF.

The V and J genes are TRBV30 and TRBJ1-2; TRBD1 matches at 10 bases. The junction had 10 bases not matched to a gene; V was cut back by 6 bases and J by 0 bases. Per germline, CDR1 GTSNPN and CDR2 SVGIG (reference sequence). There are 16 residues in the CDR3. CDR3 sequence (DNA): TGTGCCTGTAAAAGGACAGGGGGATATTCTAACTATGGCTACACCTTC. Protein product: CACKRTGGYSNYGYTF.

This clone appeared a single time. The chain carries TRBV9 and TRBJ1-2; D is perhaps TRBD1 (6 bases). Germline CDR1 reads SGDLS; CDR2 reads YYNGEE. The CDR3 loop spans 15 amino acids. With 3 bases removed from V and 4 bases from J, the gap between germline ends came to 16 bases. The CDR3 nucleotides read TGTGCCAGCAGCGGAGTCTTGGACAGTCTCTATGGCTACACCTTC. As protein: CASSGVLDSLYGYTF.